These 26 T cell receptor beta chains were sequenced from one sample in a study of read filtering for tumor transcriptome and immune sequencing. Molecular barcoded adaptors covering alpha/delta and beta/gamma chains were used on around 370 ng RNA. TCRdb redid the calling of the reads with MiXCR, one entry per CDR3 protein. The sample contains approximately 23,000 distinct CDR3 sequences, roughly 20% of which appear only once. Sequencing was carried out using a population of CD138-negative cells sorted from bone marrow. All receptors come from a donor at least 40 years old with multiple myeloma.

In its sample, this clonotype was seen many times. The rearrangement joins TRBV11-2 to TRBJ2-6; a possible D gene is TRBD1 (5 bases). This CDR3 spans 15 amino acids. V lost 6 bases to trimming and J lost 4 bases, with 13 bases between them. Germline CDR1 and CDR2: SGHAT and FQNNGV. CDR3 loop: CASSFRGSGANVLTF. The CDR3 coding sequence is TGTGCCAGCAGTTTTAGGGGATCCGGGGCCAACGTCCTGACTTTC. The variable domain in full, completed from reference TRBV11-2 and TRBJ2-6, reads EAGVAQSPRYKIIEKRQSVAFWCNPISGHATLYWYQQILGQGPKLLIQFQNNGVVDDSQLPKDRFSAERLKGVDSTLKIQPAKLEDSAVYLCASSFRGSGANVLTFGAGSRLTVL.

This clonotype showed up many times. The chain has TRBV11-2 and TRBJ1-4; no clear D. With 1 base removed from V and 0 bases from J, the gap between germline ends came to 6 bases. There are 15 residues in the CDR3. CDR1 SGHAT and CDR2 FQNNGV come from the germline V gene. The CDR3 region is CASSLVAATNEKLFF. The CDR3 DNA reads TGTGCCAGCAGCTTAGTGGCGGCAACTAATGAAAAACTGTTTTTT.

By sample share, this clonotype is medium-sized. The V gene is TRBV28, the J gene TRBJ2-1; D could derive from TRBD1 or TRBD2 (6 bases each). CDR1 is MDHEN, CDR2 SYDVKM, per germline. This CDR3 has 14 amino acids. V shed 10 bases and J shed 7 bases, with 20 bases lying between them. The CDR3 loop reads CATQRGERANEQFF. Written as DNA, the CDR3 is TGTGCCACCCAGAGGGGGGAGCGGGCAAATGAGCAGTTCTTC.

In this sample, this clonotype turned up many times. The chain links TRBV5-1 to TRBJ2-7, with TRBD2 as a possible D gene (5 bases). Germline CDR1 SGHRS, CDR2 YFSETQ. The CDR3 has 13 amino acids. V lost 5 bases to trimming and J lost 0 bases, with 9 bases between them. The DNA for the CDR3 is TGCGCCAGCAGTCACACTAGCTCCTACGAGCAGTACTTC. It yields the protein CASSHTSSYEQYF.

In regard to this clonotype: This may arise from a read error, as a much more abundant clone is one base away. This chain connects TRBV19 to TRBJ2-1; D is uncertain. The CDR3 extends over 13 amino acids. Looked up from germline, CDR1 is LNHDA and CDR2 is SQIVND (reference sequence). The CDR3 DNA is TGTGCGACCCGATGGGGTTCCTACAATGAGCAGTTCTTC. Translating it yields CATRWGSYNEQFF.

This clonotype was detected ten times or more. The germline gene is not matched at one end of the junction; a read error may be the cause. This chain uses TRBV7-7 with TRBJ2-2, with D perhaps matching TRBD2 (6 bases). This CDR3 has 15 amino acids. In germline, CDR1 is SSHAT, CDR2 FNYEAQ (reference sequence). CDR3 sequence reads: CASSLGGGKAGELFF. The CDR3 DNA is TGTGCTAGCAGCTTAGGCGGCGGGAAGGCCGGGGAGCTGTTTTTT.

This clonotype was recorded many times. CDR3 loop: CASSSWGGYNEQFF. CDR3 bases: TGTGCCAGCAGTTCTTGGGGAGGGTACAATGAGCAGTTCTTC. J is TRBJ2-1 and V is TRBV2; 7 bases map to TRBD2. The CDR3 length is 14 residues. Germline values: CDR1 SNHLY, CDR2 FYNNEI. V lost 5 bases and J lost 4; bases outside the gene matches: 5.

Notes on this clonotype: A read error may be the cause here, since a much bigger clone is one base away. The V call is TRBV5-1, the J call TRBJ2-7; the D gene could be TRBD1 or TRBD2 (6 bases each). The CDR3 covers 16 residues. The germline V gene has CDR1 SGHRS and CDR2 YFSETQ. The CDR3 DNA sequence: TGCGCCAGCAGCTTGGAAGGGGGACTGTCTATTAACGAGCAGCACTTC. Protein sequence: CASSLEGGLSINEQHF.

This clonotype appeared many times. The chain carries TRBV29-1 and TRBJ2-2; the D gene is possibly TRBD2 (6 bases). The CDR3 covers 13 residues. The germline gives CDR1 SQVTM, CDR2 ANQGSEA. Between the trimmed V and J ends, which lost 7 bases and 3 bases, there was a span of 12 bases. CDR3 DNA: TGCAGCGCTGATAGCGGCTACACCGGGGAGCTGTTTTTT. It specifies CSADSGYTGELFF.

The chain is built from TRBV24-1 and TRBJ2-1; 8 bases line up with TRBD2. V was pared by 7 bases and J by 13 bases, with 17 bases of the junction left unmatched. The CDR3 contains 15 residues. The V gene's germline CDR1 is KGHDR and CDR2 SFDVKD. The CDR3 reads CATRNSGEGYSEQFF. The CDR3, as DNA: TGTGCCACCAGAAATAGCGGGGAAGGTTACAGTGAACAGTTCTTC.

This clonotype was counted ten times or more. The rearrangement joins TRBV2 to TRBJ2-7, with 7 bases identical to TRBD2. The CDR3 runs to 16 residues. Looked up from germline, CDR1 is SNHLY and CDR2 is FYNNEI. J gave up 4 bases and V 1 base, and 10 bases lay outside the gene matches. The CDR3 loop is CASSEGLAARKYEQYF. The CDR3 DNA reads TGTGCCAGCAGTGAAGGTCTAGCGGCCAGAAAGTACGAGCAGTACTTC.

This clonotype was picked up a small number of times. A much larger clone lies a single base off, so this may be a read error. The J gene is TRBJ2-3, the V gene TRBV28; TRBD2 agrees at 11 bases. The germline V gene has CDR1 MDHEN and CDR2 SYDVKM. This CDR3 spans 16 amino acids. CDR3 bases: TGTGCCAGCAGTCGAGGACTAGCGGGTCTTTCAGATACGCGGTATTTT. Protein: CASSRGLAGLSDTRYF.

This clonotype was counted many times. J is TRBJ2-1 and V is TRBV9; possible D gene TRBD2, 7 bases. Germline CDR1 is SGDLS and CDR2 is YYNGEE. The CDR3 spans 15 residues. V was trimmed by 0 bases and J by 7 bases, leaving 14 bases between them. The CDR3 region has the DNA TGTGCCAGCAGCGTAGTGGCGGGGGCGGCTAATGAGCAGTTCTTC. It specifies CASSVVAGAANEQFF.

By proportion, this clonotype is medium-sized. This rearrangement joins TRBV28 to TRBJ2-7; TRBD1 matches 12 bases. Germline V gene lookup returns CDR1 MDHEN and CDR2 SYDVKM. The CDR3 is 15 residues long. V shed 6 bases, J shed 6 bases, and the junction held 9 bases outside the gene matches. The CDR3 region is CASSTPGQGASEQYF. For the CDR3, the DNA is TGTGCCAGCAGCACCCCGGGACAGGGGGCCTCCGAGCAGTACTTC.

In the case of this clonotype: No DNA is shown, since the ends of the CDR3 on it are uncertain; the CDR3 is the one TCRdb lists. This chain links TRBV28 with TRBJ2-3; the table calls TRBD2, which could not be checked here. Per germline, CDR1 MDHEN and CDR2 SYDVKM. The CDR3 length equals 15 residues, ends included. The CDR3 here is CASSRAGVAGGTQYF.

On this clonotype itself: Given a far larger clone just one base away, this is likely a sequencing read error. The V call is TRBV11-2, the J call TRBJ2-1; 8 bases fit TRBD2. Germline V lookup: CDR1 SGHAT, CDR2 FQNNGV. The CDR3 is made up of 14 amino acids. CDR3 amino acids: CASSLAAGANQQFF. The CDR3 DNA reads TGTGCCAGCAGCTTAGCAGCGGGAGCCAATCAGCAGTTCTTC.

Many counts were recorded for this clonotype. The chain couples TRBV28 to TRBJ2-1; TRBD2 is a possible D gene (6 bases). Trimming pared 2 bases from V and 4 bases from J, leaving 12 bases between. Looked up from germline, CDR1 is MDHEN and CDR2 is SYDVKM. This CDR3 is built from 15 residues. The CDR3 nucleotides are TGTGCCAGCAGTTTAGGGAGGCTGGGATACAATGAGCAGTTCTTC. It is translated as CASSLGRLGYNEQFF.

This clonotype was seen many times. Written as DNA, the CDR3 is TGCGCCAGCACCCAGGACACGGGCCCAGATACGCAGTATTTT. Translated: CASTQDTGPDTQYF. V is TRBV5-1 and J is TRBJ2-3, with D possibly being TRBD1 (5 bases). CDR3 length equals 14 residues. CDR1 is SGHRS and CDR2 is YFSETQ in the germline V gene. The V end lost 6 bases, the J end lost 4 bases, and 15 bases lay between the germline ends. The whole variable domain, remainder taken from reference TRBV5-1 and TRBJ2-3, is KAGVTQTPRYLIKTRGQQVTLSCSPISGHRSVSWYQQTPGQGLQFLFEYFSETQRNKGNFPGRFSGRQFSNSRSEMNVSTLELGDSALYLCASTQDTGPDTQYFGPGTRLTVL.

Only one count was recorded for this clonotype. It is likely a read error: a sequence one base away is far more abundant. The gene calls are TRBV5-8 and TRBJ2-7; perhaps TRBD2 as D (6 bases). This CDR3 has 14 amino acids. Trimming took 2 bases from V and 1 from J, leaving 10 bases between them. Germline V gene sequence: CDR1 SGHTS, CDR2 YDEGEE. CDR3 sequence reads: CASSLGTVSYEQYF. CDR3 sequence (DNA): TGTGCCAGCAGCTTAGGGACTGTGTCCTACGAGCAGTACTTC.

This clonotype was seen repeatedly, ten times or more. This rearrangement joins TRBV5-1 to TRBJ2-2; D gene unclear. Trimming took off 3 bases at V and 4 bases at J, with 7 bases between the two ends. The CDR3 covers 13 residues. Germline V gives CDR1 SGHRS, CDR2 YFSETQ. The CDR3 reads CASSYDSTGELFF. The CDR3 DNA sequence: TGCGCCAGCAGCTATGATTCCACCGGGGAGCTGTTTTTT.

This clonotype was counted ten times or more. V and J are TRBV5-1 and TRBJ2-7; unclear D gene. Between the trimmed V and J ends, which lost 4 bases and 6 bases, there was a span of 14 bases. Per germline, CDR1 SGHRS and CDR2 YFSETQ. The CDR3 spans 13 residues. This chain's CDR3 is CASSLVEFSEQYF. The CDR3, as DNA: TGCGCCAGCAGCCTCGTGGAGTTTAGCGAGCAGTACTTC.

This clonotype occurred many times. V is TRBV3-1 and J is TRBJ2-2; D is perhaps TRBD2 (6 bases). Germline lookup yields CDR1 LGHDT and CDR2 YNNKEL (reference sequence). The CDR3 covers 15 residues. V lost 0 bases and J lost 5, with 10 bases in between. CDR3 coding DNA: TGTGCCAGCAGCCAAGAATTAGGAGGGACCGGGGAGCTGTTTTTT. This translates into CASSQELGGTGELFF. The whole variable domain, remainder taken from reference TRBV3-1 and TRBJ2-2, is DTAVSQTPKYLVTQMGNDKSIKCEQNLGHDTMYWYKQDSKKFLKIMFSYNNKELIINETVPNRFSPKSPDKAHLNLHINSLELGDSAVYFCASSQELGGTGELFFGEGSRLTVL.

This rearrangement joins TRBV27 to TRBJ2-2; D call uncertain. This CDR3 spans 11 amino acids. V dropped 6 bases and J dropped 6 bases, with 5 bases sitting between them. Germline loops: CDR1 MNHEY, CDR2 SMNVEV (reference sequence). As DNA, the CDR3 is TGTGCCAGCAGAGGTCCCGGGGAGCTGTTTTTT. This translates into CASRGPGELFF.

This clonotype showed up many times. For the CDR3, the DNA is TGTGCCAGCAGCCGGGGACGGCGGGGCCAAGAGACCCAGTACTTC. Translation: CASSRGRRGQETQYF. This rearrangement joins TRBV7-9 to TRBJ2-5; D might be TRBD2 (6 bases). V was pared by 5 bases and J by 1 base, with 14 bases between. The CDR3 is 15 residues long. Germline V lookup: CDR1 SEHNR, CDR2 FQNEAQ (reference sequence).

This clonotype was observed at least ten times. For the CDR3, the DNA is TGTGCCAGCATCCAGGGCTACACCGGGGAGCTGTTTTTT. It is translated as CASIQGYTGELFF. This chain uses TRBV28 with TRBJ2-2, with TRBD1 as a possible D gene (5 bases). Germline V lookup: CDR1 MDHEN, CDR2 SYDVKM. The CDR3 loop spans 13 amino acids. With 7 bases removed from V and 3 bases from J, the gap between germline ends came to 9 bases.

Remarks on this clonotype: With a far larger clone one base away, a read error is the likely cause. The V call is TRBV6-1, the J call TRBJ2-1, with TRBD1 matching 12 bases. The CDR3 has 16 amino acids. The germline V gene encodes CDR1 MNHNS and CDR2 SASEGT. V trimming: 5 bases; J trimming: 9 bases; junction bases outside the gene matches: 11. The CDR3 DNA reads as TGTGCCAGCAGTTACACGATTGGGACAGGGGGCACTGAGCAGTTCTTC. Amino acid sequence: CASSYTIGTGGTEQFF.